One sample yielded the 28 T cell receptor beta chains listed below, sequenced in a study of blood T cell repertoires in COVID-19. Libraries were prepared by immunoSEQ multiplex PCR; TCRdb keeps only in-frame clonotypes and omits some of them. The sample holds around 330,000 clones, roughly nine tenths seen once. Material: PBMCs or T cells enriched from blood (not recorded which). These TCRs come from a man between 60 and 75 years old who had recovered from COVID-19.

V and J are TRBV9 and TRBJ1-2, with D possibly being TRBD1 (5 bases). The CDR3 length is 14 residues. Germline assignment: CDR1 SGDLS and CDR2 YYNGEE. V was trimmed by 1 base and J by 3 bases, leaving 10 bases between them. The CDR3 nucleotides are TGTGCCAGCAGCGTACGTGAAGGGGACTATGGCTACACCTTC. It yields the protein CASSVREGDYGYTF.

This clone was picked up one time. The chain employs TRBV15 and TRBJ2-1, with 7 bases fitting TRBD2. This CDR3 is 18 amino acids long. Germline-derived CDR1 and CDR2 are LNHNV and YYDKDF (reference sequence). After removal of 0 bases from V and 0 bases from J, the junction contained 8 bases not matched to a gene. The CDR3: CATSRDWGGKGSYNEQFF. CDR3 bases: TGTGCCACCAGCAGAGATTGGGGGGGGAAGGGCTCCTACAATGAGCAGTTCTTC.

This chain uses TRBV11-1 with TRBJ1-1; 7 nucleotides match TRBD1. CDR1 SGHAT and CDR2 FQDESV come from the germline V gene (reference sequence). The CDR3 is made up of 14 amino acids. With 6 bases clipped from V and 5 bases from J, the junction kept 9 bases outside the gene matches. CDR3 amino acids: CASRYTGVGTEAFF. CDR3 bases: TGTGCCAGCAGATATACAGGGGTAGGGACTGAAGCTTTCTTT.

The chain employs TRBV28 and TRBJ2-7, with a tentative D call TRBD2 (6 bases). With 1 base removed from V and 3 bases from J, the gap between germline ends came to 10 bases. Germline V gene sequence: CDR1 MDHEN, CDR2 SYDVKM. The CDR3 loop spans 14 amino acids. CDR3 sequence (DNA): TGTGCCAGCAGTTTATTGGACTACAGCTACGAGCAGTACTTC. It yields the protein CASSLLDYSYEQYF.

J is TRBJ2-2 and V is TRBV18; D gene unclear. V was clipped by 5 bases and J by 0 bases, with 13 bases between them. CDR1 is KGHSH, CDR2 LQKENI, per germline. The CDR3 runs to 16 residues. Here the CDR3 DNA reads TGTGCCAGCTCAACCTCAGCGCGCGCGAACACCGGGGAGCTGTTTTTT. Translation: CASSTSARANTGELFF.

The DNA of the CDR3 is TGTGCCAGCAGTGAAGTCGGGGCGGGGTGGGGGTCCTACAATGAGCAGTTCTTC. Encoded protein: CASSEVGAGWGSYNEQFF. The chain joins TRBV2 to TRBJ2-1, with D possibly being TRBD2 (6 bases). Germline V CDR1 and CDR2: SNHLY, FYNNEI. Trimming left V 1 base short and J 1 base short, with 17 bases between. The CDR3 loop spans 18 amino acids.

The V call is TRBV28, the J call TRBJ1-1; no definite D call. The CDR3 has 13 amino acids. Trimming took 5 bases from V and 0 from J, leaving 7 bases between them. The germline V gene encodes CDR1 MDHEN and CDR2 SYDVKM. The CDR3 reads CASSRELNTEAFF. For the CDR3, the DNA is TGTGCCAGCAGTCGAGAGCTGAACACTGAAGCTTTCTTT.

The V call is TRBV18, the J call TRBJ1-1; D remains ambiguous. This CDR3 spans 17 amino acids. CDR1 is KGHSH, CDR2 LQKENI, per germline. The V and J ends lost 2 bases and 5 bases respectively, with 21 bases between them. In DNA form, the CDR3 reads TGTGCCAGCTCACCAATTGAGACACCCAGGCAGAGTACTGAAGCTTTCTTT. Its translation is CASSPIETPRQSTEAFF.

This clone has more than one count but fewer than ten. In nucleotides, the CDR3 is TGCGCCAGCAGTGAAGCCAGCGGGAGAGCGGATACGCAGTATTTT. This translates into CASSEASGRADTQYF. The chain has TRBV10-1 and TRBJ2-3; 8 nucleotides match TRBD2. Germline values: CDR1 WNHNN, CDR2 SYGVQD (reference sequence). The CDR3 consists of 15 residues. Trimming removed 3 bases from V and 6 bases from J; junction bases left unmatched: 8.

The J gene is TRBJ2-3, the V gene TRBV25-1; 8 bases match TRBD2. Trimming removed 4 bases from V and 1 base from J; junction bases left unmatched: 10. Per germline, CDR1 MGHDK and CDR2 SYGVNS. This CDR3 is built from 17 residues. The CDR3 DNA reads as TGTGCCAGCAGTGGCCTAACTAGCGGCCTCGGCACAGATACGCAGTATTTT. Its protein is CASSGLTSGLGTDTQYF.

V usage is TRBV6-5 and J usage is TRBJ1-5; D possibly corresponds to TRBD1 (5 bases). Per the germline V gene, CDR1 is MNHEY and CDR2 is SVGAGI. V was trimmed by 5 bases and J by 0 bases, leaving 11 bases between them. The CDR3 totals 15 residues. CDR3 sequence reads: CASSMDTYSNQPQHF. The CDR3 nucleotides read TGTGCCAGCAGTATGGACACATATAGCAATCAGCCCCAGCATTTT.

The chain is built from TRBV13 and TRBJ1-2; D gene ambiguous. Germline V gene sequence: CDR1 PRHDT, CDR2 FYEKMQ (reference sequence). The CDR3 consists of 14 residues. V lost 0 bases to trimming and J lost 2 bases, with 7 bases between them. CDR3 DNA: TGTGCCAGCAGCTTAGGCATACAAAACTATGGCTACACCTTC. Translated, it gives CASSLGIQNYGYTF.

V gene TRBV2 combines with J gene TRBJ2-6, with a weak D call TRBD1 (5 bases). This CDR3 has 17 residues. Trimming took off 4 bases at V and 0 bases at J, with 13 bases between the two ends. Germline-derived CDR1 and CDR2 are SNHLY and FYNNEI. CDR3 sequence: CASSVRTISSGANVLTF. The CDR3 nucleotides read TGTGCCAGCAGTGTCAGGACAATAAGCTCTGGGGCCAACGTCCTGACTTTC.

This chain joins TRBV19 and TRBJ2-3; TRBD2 aligns across 9 bases. The CDR3 has 15 residues. Losses at the gene ends were 3 bases for V and 4 bases for J; bases not matched to a gene: 5. The germline CDR1 and CDR2 sequences are LNHDA and SQIVND (reference sequence). The CDR3 reads CASSMPSGNADTQYF. CDR3 DNA sequence: TGTGCCAGTAGTATGCCTAGCGGGAACGCAGATACGCAGTATTTT.

The CDR3 coding sequence is TGTGCCAGCATCAAAGCGGGAGCTACCTACAATGAGCAGTTCTTC. Protein product: CASIKAGATYNEQFF. V gene TRBV28 combines with J gene TRBJ2-1; 8 bases match TRBD2. Germline-derived CDR1 and CDR2 are MDHEN and SYDVKM. V shed 7 bases and J 2 bases; nucleotides not matched to a gene: 7. This CDR3 contains 15 residues. Full variable domain (missing parts from reference TRBV28 and TRBJ2-1): DVKVTQSSRYLVKRTGEKVFLECVQDMDHENMFWYRQDPGLGLRLIYFSYDVKMKEKGDIPEGYSVSREKKERFSLILESASTNQTSMYLCASIKAGATYNEQFFGPGTRLTVL.

The chain links TRBV12-5 to TRBJ2-2, with 8 bases matching TRBD2. V lost 1 base, J lost 0 bases, and 1 base stayed unmatched. This CDR3 is built from 16 residues. CDR1 LGHNT and CDR2 FRNRAP come from the germline V gene. CDR3: CASGLGTSSNTGELFF. CDR3 coding DNA: TGTGCTAGTGGTTTGGGGACTAGCTCGAACACCGGGGAGCTGTTTTTT.

This rearrangement joins TRBV9 to TRBJ2-7; 7 nucleotides agree with TRBD2. Germline CDR1 reads SGDLS; CDR2 reads YYNGEE. The CDR3 spans 15 residues. The V and J ends lost 0 bases and 2 bases, in that order; junction bases with no gene match: 5. The CDR3 sequence: CASSVASSGTYEQYF. Written as DNA, the CDR3 is TGTGCCAGCAGCGTAGCTTCTAGCGGAACCTACGAGCAGTACTTC.

The V call is TRBV5-1, the J call TRBJ2-5; D is possibly TRBD2 (6 bases). Germline lookup yields CDR1 SGHRS and CDR2 YFSETQ. There are 15 residues in the CDR3. V dropped 3 bases and J dropped 6 bases, with 18 bases sitting between them. The CDR3 DNA is TGCGCCAGCAGCTCAACCGGGAGCCGGGAAAAGACCCAGTACTTC. Amino acid sequence: CASSSTGSREKTQYF.

This clone has a handful of counts. The chain joins TRBV20-1 to TRBJ2-7, with TRBD2 identical over 9 bases. The ends lost 3 bases at V and 1 base at J; junction bases unmatched: 7. Per the germline V gene, CDR1 is DFQATT and CDR2 is SNEGSKA (reference sequence). The CDR3 covers 15 residues. CDR3 amino acids: CSASRITSGSYEQYF. The CDR3 DNA reads as TGCAGTGCTAGTAGGATAACTAGCGGGTCCTACGAGCAGTACTTC.

The rearrangement links TRBV28 to TRBJ1-5, with D tentatively TRBD1 (6 bases). CDR1 MDHEN and CDR2 SYDVKM come from the germline V gene. This CDR3 has 14 amino acids. Trimming took 3 bases from V and 4 from J, leaving 10 bases between them. The CDR3 is CASSLGHNNQPQHF. The DNA of the CDR3 is TGTGCCAGCAGTTTGGGACACAATAATCAGCCCCAGCATTTT.

This chain connects TRBV5-4 to TRBJ2-3; D not certain. The CDR3 consists of 13 residues. Between the trimmed V and J ends, which lost 4 bases and 3 bases, there was a span of 9 bases. The germline V gene has CDR1 SGHNT and CDR2 YYREEE (reference sequence). CDR3 sequence reads: CASSVSRTDTQYF. For the CDR3, the DNA is TGTGCCAGCAGCGTCTCCAGGACAGATACGCAGTATTTT.

The genes are TRBV4-2 and TRBJ2-7, with 8 bases lining up with TRBD2. There are 15 residues in the CDR3. Germline lookup yields CDR1 LGHNA and CDR2 YNFKEQ. With V trimmed by 0 bases and J by 2 bases, 3 bases remained unmatched. The CDR3 DNA follows: TGTGCCAGCAGCCAAGAGATTAGCGGGACCTACGAGCAGTACTTC. Residues: CASSQEISGTYEQYF.

This sequence joins TRBV5-4 and TRBJ2-5; D may be TRBD2 (5 bases). The CDR3 covers 15 residues. CDR1 is SGHNT, CDR2 YYREEE, per germline (reference sequence). The ends were cut back, 5 bases at V and 2 bases at J, with 16 bases in the middle. CDR3 residues: CASRSGIATQETQYF. CDR3 nucleotides: TGTGCCAGCAGATCGGGGATAGCGACTCAAGAGACCCAGTACTTC.

The chain has TRBV19 and TRBJ2-1; 7 bases map to TRBD2. Germline CDR1 LNHDA, CDR2 SQIVND (reference sequence). The ends lost 9 bases at V and 6 bases at J; junction bases unmatched: 8. The CDR3 totals 13 residues. CDR3 nucleotides: TGTGCCAGCGGACTAGGTTTCATCAATGAGCAGTTCTTC. This translates into CASGLGFINEQFF.

The chain combines TRBV7-9 with TRBJ1-2, with D uncertain. Trimming cost V 11 bases and J 0 bases, with 13 bases left between them. The CDR3 runs 13 residues. Germline V gene sequence: CDR1 SEHNR, CDR2 FQNEAQ (reference sequence). The CDR3 sequence is CALSGGSNYGYTF. The CDR3 DNA is TGTGCCCTATCAGGTGGTTCTAACTATGGCTACACCTTC.

The V and J genes are TRBV3-1 (or the pseudogene TRBV3-2) and TRBJ1-4, with 7 positions matching TRBD1. V trimming: 4 bases; J trimming: 5 bases; junction bases outside the gene matches: 7. The CDR3 spans 15 residues. Germline V gives CDR1 LGHDT, CDR2 YNNKEL (reference sequence). The CDR3 nucleotides are TGTGCCAGCAGCCGTAAGACAGGGACGAATGAAAAACTGTTTTTT. Amino acids: CASSRKTGTNEKLFF.

CDR3 coding DNA: TGCGCCAGCAGCTTGCTAGCGGGTCTCTCCTACAATGAGCAGTTCTTC. It translates to CASSLLAGLSYNEQFF. The chain links TRBV5-1 to TRBJ2-1; 8 nucleotides line up with TRBD2. CDR3 length: 16 amino acids. V shed 1 base, J shed 0 bases, and the junction held 3 bases outside the gene matches. CDR1 and CDR2 (germline): SGHRS, YFSETQ. The entire variable domain, with the rest obtained from reference TRBV5-1 and TRBJ2-1, is as follows: KAGVTQTPRYLIKTRGQQVTLSCSPISGHRSVSWYQQTPGQGLQFLFEYFSETQRNKGNFPGRFSGRQFSNSRSEMNVSTLELGDSALYLCASSLLAGLSYNEQFFGPGTRLTVL.

The chain carries TRBV10-3 and TRBJ2-7; maybe TRBD2 (5 bases). Per the germline V gene, CDR1 is ENHRY and CDR2 is SYGVKD. This CDR3 has 16 amino acids. V was pared by 3 bases and J by 1 base, with 16 bases between. CDR3 bases: TGTGCCATCAGTGAAAGGCTAGGGAGTGGGTCCTACGAGCAGTACTTC. This encodes CAISERLGSGSYEQYF.